These 10 T cell receptor beta chains originate from one sample sequenced in a study of CD8 T cells in ankylosing spondylitis. Study outcomes and limitations: Seemingly distinctive of ankylosing spondylitis blood was a TCR beta motif formed by eight highly homologous variants.

Using its own MiXCR run on the 5' RACE reads, TCRdb lists one record per CDR3 protein. This table has about 800,000 distinct CDR3 sequences, 12% appearing once. Their target antigens are unknown. The sample taken for sequencing was blood, either unsorted or a sorted T cell fraction (not recorded which). All receptors come from a male donor with ankylosing spondylitis.

This clonotype was counted ten times or more. The V and J genes are TRBV12-3 or TRBV12-4 and TRBJ1-1; no clear D gene. The CDR3 spans 13 residues. Trimming shortened V by 5 bases and J by 8 bases, and 15 bases separated the two germline ends. In DNA, the CDR3 is TGTGCCAGCAGTCGTAACACATGGGAGGAAGCTTTCTTT. Its protein product is CASSRNTWEEAFF.

A few counts support this clonotype. This sequence joins TRBV6-2 or TRBV6-3 and TRBJ2-3; TRBD2 is a possible D gene (6 bases). Deletions cut 2 bases from V and 4 bases from J, with 10 bases between. The CDR3 is 14 amino acids. The V gene's germline CDR1 is MNHEY and CDR2 SVGEGT. CDR3 loop: CASSYRDFPDTQYF. In nucleotides, the CDR3 is TGTGCCAGCAGTTACCGGGACTTCCCAGATACGCAGTATTTT.

This clonotype was observed a few times. This chain joins TRBV28 and TRBJ2-7, with D tentatively TRBD2 (6 bases). Per the germline V gene, CDR1 is MDHEN and CDR2 is SYDVKM. Trimming removed 9 bases at V and 5 bases at J, with 23 bases between. The CDR3 length is 15 residues. The DNA for the CDR3 is TGTGCCAGTAAAACTTCCCGCCCTAGCGTGGACGAGCAGTACTTC. Residues: CASKTSRPSVDEQYF.

This clonotype was counted a few times. This sequence joins TRBV6-5 and TRBJ2-5, with D perhaps TRBD1 (6 bases). V lost 3 bases, J lost 7 bases, and 24 bases lay in between. The germline CDR1 and CDR2 sequences are MNHEY and SVGAGI. The CDR3 covers 17 residues. The CDR3 DNA follows: TGTGCCAGCAGTTATAAGGGTCTAGCAGCGTTGGGGGCGACCCAGTACTTC. The encoded protein is CASSYKGLAALGATQYF.

V gene TRBV10-3 combines with J gene TRBJ1-4; TRBD1 agrees at 10 bases. The CDR3 sequence is 16 residues long. CDR1 is ENHRY, CDR2 SYGVKD, per germline. Losses at the gene ends were 4 bases for V and 8 bases for J; bases not matched to a gene: 10. CDR3 amino acids: CAISGQPGTGDEKLFF. For the CDR3, the DNA is TGTGCCATCAGTGGCCAACCCGGGACAGGGGACGAAAAACTGTTTTTT.

The sample holds many counts of this clonotype. This rearrangement joins TRBV9 to TRBJ2-1; 9 nucleotides align to TRBD2. The ends lost 5 bases at V and 4 bases at J; junction bases unmatched: 4. CDR1 is SGDLS and CDR2 is YYNGEE in the germline V gene. The CDR3 has 14 residues. This chain's CDR3 is CASSGGGGYNEQFF. CDR3 coding DNA: TGTGCCAGCAGTGGCGGGGGGGGGTACAATGAGCAGTTCTTC.

The gene calls are TRBV6-1 and TRBJ2-4; 9 bases are a match to TRBD1. V dropped 7 bases and J dropped 0; count of bases not matched to a gene: 13. CDR1 and CDR2 (germline): MNHNS, SASEGT. The CDR3 loop spans 18 amino acids. In nucleotides, the CDR3 is TGTGCCAGCATCCGAGGACAGGGGCCAGACCTAGCCAAAAACATTCAGTACTTC. Its translation: CASIRGQGPDLAKNIQYF.

This clonotype has more than one count but fewer than ten. This chain uses TRBV10-3 with TRBJ2-7, with TRBD2 identical over 14 bases. The CDR3 length is 15 residues. The V gene end was trimmed by 0 bases and the J gene end by 9 bases; junction bases not matched to a gene: 4. CDR1 and CDR2 from the germline V gene are ENHRY and SYGVKD. The CDR3 is CAISESRLAGGVQYF. The CDR3 DNA reads TGTGCCATCAGTGAGTCTAGACTAGCGGGAGGGGTGCAGTACTTC.

The rearrangement links TRBV7-2 to TRBJ2-1, with TRBD2 as a possible D gene (6 bases). The germline CDR1 and CDR2 sequences are SGHTA and FQGNSA. V lost 1 base and J 2 bases, leaving 12 bases between the germline ends. The CDR3 is 16 amino acids. CDR3 amino acids: CASSLVGGTTYNEQFF. In DNA, the CDR3 is TGTGCCAGCAGCTTAGTAGGCGGGACGACCTACAATGAGCAGTTCTTC.

This clonotype was seen at least ten times. The chain uses TRBV10-3 and TRBJ1-2, with TRBD1 matching 7 bases. From germline, CDR1 is ENHRY and CDR2 SYGVKD. The CDR3 contains 14 residues. The V gene end was trimmed by 8 bases and the J gene end by 0 bases; junction bases not matched to a gene: 6. The CDR3 reads CAIRRTGANYGYTF. The CDR3 bases are TGTGCCATCCGTAGGACAGGCGCTAACTATGGCTACACCTTC.